This T cell receptor beta chain was recovered during a study of T cells after yellow fever vaccination. Overall study results and limits: Abundant clonotypes (contaminants from the bulk population) could be present in FACS-sorted repertoires. Post-booster repertoires contained most primary-vaccination clones again (about 96% CD4, about 88% CD8). Relatively few clonotypes were ones that appeared in both CD4 and CD8 compartments.

There are many counts of this clonotype. The authors made TCR cDNA by 5'RACE template switching, adding a universal primer site and UMIs. Each CDR3 protein is one row after TCRdb ran MiXCR on the 5' RACE reads. The top ten clones hold approximately 10% of a sample with more than 25,000 distinct CDR3 sequences, around 5.5% of them seen once. The specimen was PBMCs, either bulk or a sorted T-cell subset (CD4+, CD8+, memory, or dextramer-sorted; not recorded which), collected 15 days after the yellow fever booster vaccination. The sequence was collected from a man under 40 who received the YFV17D yellow fever vaccine.

The CDR3 is CASSSQTSSDTQYF. CDR3 nucleotides: TGCGCCAGCAGCTCCCAGACTAGCTCAGATACGCAGTATTTT. V is TRBV5-1 and J is TRBJ2-3; TRBD2 matches 7 bases. CDR3 length: 14 amino acids. Trimming took 3 bases from V and 4 from J; bases not matched to a gene: 5. Germline V gene sequence: CDR1 SGHRS, CDR2 YFSETQ.